The source of this TCR beta chain is a study of shared clonotypes between healthy human individuals. The overall study: Serving as donors were a couple of women and three men, whose ages spanned 18 to 49. The study used three CD4 naive, three CD4 memory, two CD8 naive and one CD8 memory plate per donor. Study results and limitations: The study sampled only blood, and tissue repertoires likely differ.

Repertoires were generated with immunoSEQ multiplex PCR, while TCRdb's copy carries only in-frame clones and drops some. This table holds over a million clones, approximately 80% found once. This clone was seen just once. What it binds is not known. V dropped 2 bases and J dropped 0 bases, with 6 bases sitting between them. Germline V gene sequence: CDR1 SGHDT, CDR2 YYEEEE. CDR3 length: 14 amino acids. V is TRBV5-6 and J is TRBJ1-3; D gene ambiguous. The clonotype originates from a man aged 18 to 30 in good health. Some clones in this sample may be carry-over from other donors' samples. The specimen was memory CD4+ T cells from PBMCs. The sample's subset: CD45RA-negative fraction. Here the CDR3 reads CASSFTVSGNTIYF. The CDR3 DNA is TGTGCCAGCAGCTTCACGGTCTCTGGAAACACCATATATTTT.